The present entry profiles one T cell receptor (beta chain) with its context. This sample stems from a study of blood T cell repertoires in COVID-19. The germline V gene encodes CDR1 LGHDT and CDR2 YNNKEL (reference sequence). The CDR3 sequence is 16 residues long. V was shortened by 0 bases and J by 5 bases, with 15 bases between the two germline ends. Sequencing was performed with immunoSEQ multiplex PCR; in TCRdb, only in-frame clones are kept and a portion is missing. Here the sample spans about 62,000 clones, 86% being singletons. This chain uses TRBV3-1 (or the pseudogene TRBV3-2) with TRBJ2-3; possible D gene TRBD2, 5 bases. This receptor was taken from an elderly woman with acute or convalescent COVID-19. The source material was peripheral blood. The CDR3 DNA reads as TGTGCCAGCAGCCAAGAACGAGGGAGTCATGGAGATACGCAGTATTTT. Encoded protein: CASSQERGSHGDTQYF.